Shown below are 11 T cell receptor beta chains from a single sample sequenced in a study of blood T cell repertoires in COVID-19. Generated by immunoSEQ multiplex PCR, the TCRdb table keeps only in-frame clones and is missing some. The sample contains some 37,000 clones, 75% to 90% of which appear only once. What was sequenced was peripheral blood. All receptors derive from a man between 65 and 85 years old with acute or convalescent COVID-19.

This clone was recorded only once. The V call is TRBV7-9, the J call TRBJ1-4; unclear D gene. V lost 2 bases and J 4 bases, leaving 8 bases between the germline ends. Germline V gene sequence: CDR1 SEHNR, CDR2 FQNEAQ (reference sequence). This CDR3 has 14 amino acids. In DNA form, the CDR3 reads TGTGCCAGCAGCTTAAAGCCGGTTAATGAAAAACTGTTTTTT. It is translated as CASSLKPVNEKLFF.

This chain uses TRBV13 with TRBJ2-1; TRBD2 matches at 14 bases. Trimming cost V 1 base and J 7 bases; bases outside gene matches: 12. The CDR3 loop spans 19 amino acids. The V gene's germline CDR1 is PRHDT and CDR2 FYEKMQ (reference sequence). The CDR3 nucleotides read TGTGCCAGCAGCTTAGATAGTTGGGGACTAGCGGGAGCGGCGAATGAGCAGTTCTTC. Its protein is CASSLDSWGLAGAANEQFF.

The table lists this clone with a count of one. V gene TRBV19 combines with J gene TRBJ2-1; 7 bases fit TRBD2. Germline V gene sequence: CDR1 LNHDA, CDR2 SQIVND (reference sequence). The CDR3 loop spans 12 amino acids. V trimming: 3 bases; J trimming: 11 bases; junction bases outside the gene matches: 4. In DNA, the CDR3 is TGTGCCAGTAGTATGGGCGGGAGTAAGCAGTTCTTC. This gives the protein CASSMGGSKQFF.

DNA of the CDR3: TGTGCCACTTCGGGACAGCTACAAGAGACCCAGTACTTC. Encoded protein: CATSGQLQETQYF. This chain connects TRBV24-1 to TRBJ2-5; 7 nucleotides align to TRBD1. The ends lost 10 bases at V and 2 bases at J; junction bases unmatched: 6. The CDR3 sequence is 13 residues long. Germline V CDR1 and CDR2: KGHDR, SFDVKD.

The CDR3 coding sequence is TGTGCCAGCAGTGACCCGACAGGGGAAAGCTACGAGCAGTACTTC. This translates into CASSDPTGESYEQYF. The chain uses TRBV25-1 and TRBJ2-7, with 8 bases that match TRBD1. The CDR3 loop spans 15 amino acids. Per the germline V gene, CDR1 is MGHDK and CDR2 is SYGVNS. V trimming: 3 bases; J trimming: 3 bases; junction bases outside the gene matches: 7.

The rearrangement links TRBV9 to TRBJ1-4; the D is unclear. The CDR3 length is 13 residues. V was clipped by 5 bases and J by 0 bases, with 5 bases between them. The germline gives CDR1 SGDLS, CDR2 YYNGEE. CDR3 sequence: CASSRATNEKLFF. The DNA for the CDR3 is TGTGCCAGCAGTCGGGCAACTAATGAAAAACTGTTTTTT.

This sequence joins TRBV5-4 and TRBJ2-7; 8 positions agree with TRBD2. Trimming cost V 0 bases and J 6 bases; bases outside gene matches: 2. The length of the CDR3 is 13 residues. Looked up from germline, CDR1 is SGHNT and CDR2 is YYREEE (reference sequence). This CDR3 is CASSLVAGGEQYF. The CDR3 coding sequence is TGTGCCAGCAGCTTGGTCGCGGGAGGCGAGCAGTACTTC.

This clone was observed a single time. The gene calls are TRBV4-1 and TRBJ2-5; a possible D gene is TRBD2 (6 bases). Germline loops: CDR1 MGHRA, CDR2 YSYEKL. CDR3 length: 15 amino acids. The V end was cut by 1 base, the J end by 1 base, with 10 bases between. For the CDR3, the DNA is TGCGCCAGCAGCCAAGTAGGCGGGATCCAAGAGACCCAGTACTTC. Translated, it gives CASSQVGGIQETQYF.

CDR3 in amino acids: CASSILAGGGYEQYF. For the CDR3, the DNA is TGTGCCAGCAGTATACTAGCGGGAGGGGGCTACGAGCAGTACTTC. The genes are TRBV6-4 and TRBJ2-7, with 13 positions matching TRBD2. The CDR3 loop spans 15 amino acids. J lost 3 bases, V lost 5 bases, and 4 bases had no gene match. Germline V gene lookup returns CDR1 MRHNA and CDR2 SNTAGT.

This clone was counted a few times. For the CDR3, the DNA is TGTGCCGTCGGGACAGAACCAAACTATGGCTACACCTTC. Its translation is CAVGTEPNYGYTF. The J gene is TRBJ1-2, the V gene TRBV6-5, with TRBD1 matching over 7 bases. Germline V gene sequence: CDR1 MNHEY, CDR2 SVGAGI. V lost 11 bases, J lost 2 bases, and 8 bases stayed unmatched. This CDR3 has 13 amino acids.

V gene TRBV5-6 combines with J gene TRBJ1-6; 10 nucleotides line up with TRBD1. V was clipped by 4 bases and J by 11 bases; unmatched bases: 18. This CDR3 has 18 residues. Germline CDR1 reads SGHDT; CDR2 reads YYEEEE. This chain's CDR3 is CASSPRPGQGNFKTPLHF. The CDR3 DNA is TGTGCCAGCAGCCCGAGACCGGGACAGGGGAACTTCAAAACACCCCTCCACTTT.